The 19 T cell receptor beta chains listed next were all sequenced from one sample in a study of blood T cell repertoires in COVID-19. Using immunoSEQ multiplex PCR, the repertoire was profiled, and TCRdb retains in-frame clones only, with some absent. Altogether more than 100,000 clones are present, about 79% being singletons, with the ten largest covering about a sixth. Sequencing input: peripheral blood. All receptors derive from a woman aged 45 to 65 with acute or convalescent COVID-19.

The V and J genes are TRBV7-9 and TRBJ2-2; tentative D call: TRBD1 (6 bases). This CDR3 comprises 16 residues. Between the trimmed V and J ends, which lost 2 bases and 0 bases, there was a span of 10 bases. Germline loops: CDR1 SEHNR, CDR2 FQNEAQ (reference sequence). CDR3 bases: TGTGCCAGCAGCTTAATTGGGGGCGCGAACACCGGGGAGCTGTTTTTT. It specifies CASSLIGGANTGELFF.

The chain links TRBV7-3 to TRBJ2-1; 10 bases are a match to TRBD2. Trimming at V came to 2 bases and at J to 15 bases, leaving 4 bases not matched to a gene. Germline lookup yields CDR1 SGHTA and CDR2 FQGTGA. The CDR3 extends over 12 amino acids. Written as DNA, the CDR3 is TGTGCCAGCAGCTTAGGAGCGGGGGGGCTGTTCTTC. This sequence encodes CASSLGAGGLFF.

The rearrangement uses TRBV5-4 and TRBJ1-1; the match to TRBD1 covers 8 bases. The V segment lost 5 bases and the J segment 1 base; nucleotides outside the gene matches: 4. The germline V gene has CDR1 SGHNT and CDR2 YYREEE (reference sequence). This CDR3 comprises 14 residues. The CDR3 bases are TGTGCCAGCAGACCTGGGACAGGGAACACTGAAGCTTTCTTT. This sequence encodes CASRPGTGNTEAFF. The full variable domain, completed using reference TRBV5-4 and TRBJ1-1, is ETGVTQSPTHLIKTRGQQVTLRCSSQSGHNTVSWYQQALGQGPQFIFQYYREEENGRGNFPPRFSGLQFPNYSSELNVNALELDDSALYLCASRPGTGNTEAFFGQGTRLTVV.

In this sample, this clone turned up once. V is TRBV30 and J is TRBJ1-1; 7 bases map to TRBD1. The junction had 4 bases not matched to a gene; V was cut back by 5 bases and J by 1 base. Germline lookup yields CDR1 GTSNPN and CDR2 SVGIG (reference sequence). CDR3 length equals 13 residues. CDR3 sequence (DNA): TGTGCCTGGGGGGGACAGAGGAACACTGAAGCTTTCTTT. It specifies CAWGGQRNTEAFF.

The V call is TRBV6-5, the J call TRBJ1-1, with a possible D match to TRBD1 (5 bases). This CDR3 contains 14 residues. V dropped 5 bases and J dropped 1 base, with 11 bases sitting between them. In germline, CDR1 is MNHEY, CDR2 SVGAGI. CDR3 amino acids: CASSTPGGNTEAFF. Here the CDR3 DNA reads TGTGCCAGCAGTACCCCGGGGGGGAACACTGAAGCTTTCTTT.

The rearrangement joins TRBV27 to TRBJ1-5, with D tentatively TRBD1 (6 bases). From germline, CDR1 is MNHEY and CDR2 SMNVEV (reference sequence). Deletions cut 4 bases from V and 4 bases from J, with 11 bases between. The CDR3 spans 14 residues. The CDR3 reads CASSSGTPNQPQHF. The DNA for the CDR3 is TGTGCCAGCAGTTCCGGGACACCGAATCAGCCCCAGCATTTT.

V and J are TRBV7-9 and TRBJ1-4; maybe TRBD1 (6 bases). Germline CDR1 reads SEHNR; CDR2 reads FQNEAQ (reference sequence). This CDR3 is 17 amino acids long. Trimming took off 4 bases at V and 0 bases at J, with 15 bases between the two ends. The CDR3 sequence: CASSSPTGHPTNEKLFF. The CDR3 DNA reads as TGTGCCAGCAGCTCGCCGACAGGCCACCCAACTAATGAAAAACTGTTTTTT.

CDR3: CSARENEQFF. Here the CDR3 DNA reads TGCAGTGCTAGGGAGAATGAGCAGTTCTTC. This sequence joins TRBV20-1 and TRBJ2-1, with D unresolved. This CDR3 is built from 10 residues. Germline lookup yields CDR1 DFQATT and CDR2 SNEGSKA (reference sequence). V shed 3 bases and J shed 7 bases, with 4 bases lying between them.

The V gene is TRBV18, the J gene TRBJ2-1; 7 bases are shared with TRBD1. CDR3 size: 15 residues. Germline lookup yields CDR1 KGHSH and CDR2 LQKENI. V lost 0 bases to trimming and J lost 4 bases; unmatched junction nucleotides: 3. The CDR3 sequence: CASSPPGQEYNEQFF. In nucleotides, the CDR3 is TGTGCCAGCTCACCACCCGGACAGGAATACAATGAGCAGTTCTTC.

V gene TRBV10-2 combines with J gene TRBJ1-1; no definite D call. Trimming shortened V by 8 bases and J by 0 bases, and 10 bases separated the two germline ends. Germline assignment: CDR1 WSHSY and CDR2 SAAADI. The CDR3 consists of 13 residues. CDR3 region: CASEALMNTEAFF. The DNA of the CDR3 is TGCGCCAGCGAAGCCCTTATGAACACTGAAGCTTTCTTT.

The V call is TRBV6-5, the J call TRBJ1-1, with D perhaps TRBD1 (6 bases). This CDR3 comprises 14 residues. Trimming left V 7 bases short and J 0 bases short, with 12 bases between. Germline lookup yields CDR1 MNHEY and CDR2 SVGAGI. The CDR3 sequence is CASTGAGVNTEAFF. The CDR3 DNA follows: TGTGCCAGCACCGGAGCAGGGGTGAACACTGAAGCTTTCTTT.

The chain couples TRBV19 to TRBJ2-3, with a weak D call TRBD1 (6 bases). CDR1 is LNHDA, CDR2 SQIVND, per germline (reference sequence). The CDR3 has 20 residues. Trimming left V 2 bases short and J 1 base short, with 25 bases between. CDR3 nucleotide sequence: TGTGCCAGTAGTATAAAGATGACAGGCCAAGGGTTTTTACGCACAGATACGCAGTATTTT. Translation gives CASSIKMTGQGFLRTDTQYF. The variable domain in full, with the rest retrieved from reference TRBV19 and TRBJ2-3, is DGGITQSPKYLFRKEGQNVTLSCEQNLNHDAMYWYRQDPGQGLRLIYYSQIVNDFQKGDIAEGYSVSREKKESFPLTVTSAQKNPTAFYLCASSIKMTGQGFLRTDTQYFGPGTRLTVL.

This clone was counted once. J is TRBJ1-6 and V is TRBV5-6, with no clear D. V was clipped by 1 base and J by 3 bases, with 17 bases between them. The germline V gene encodes CDR1 SGHDT and CDR2 YYEEEE. The CDR3 sequence is 18 residues long. In nucleotides, the CDR3 is TGTGCCAGCAGCTTGTACGGTTTGGGAGGGATCTATAATTCACCCCTCCACTTT. Its translation is CASSLYGLGGIYNSPLHF.

The chain is built from TRBV9 and TRBJ2-1; 8 bases line up with TRBD2. This CDR3 region has 15 residues. Germline-derived CDR1 and CDR2 are SGDLS and YYNGEE. After removal of 0 bases from V and 7 bases from J, the junction contained 6 bases not matched to a gene. This chain's CDR3 is CASSVVLAGYNEQFF. The CDR3 DNA follows: TGTGCCAGCAGCGTAGTTCTAGCGGGTTATAATGAGCAGTTCTTC. Supplemented by reference TRBV9 and TRBJ2-1, the full variable domain reads DSGVTQTPKHLITATGQRVTLRCSPRSGDLSVYWYQQSLDQGLQFLIQYYNGEERAKGNILERFSAQQFPDLHSELNLSSLELGDSALYFCASSVVLAGYNEQFFGPGTRLTVL.

The chain employs TRBV7-2 and TRBJ2-1, with TRBD2 identical over 10 bases. Per germline, CDR1 SGHTA and CDR2 FQGNSA. The CDR3 runs to 15 residues. J was trimmed by 7 bases and V by 2 bases; bases with no gene match: 5. In DNA form, the CDR3 reads TGTGCCAGCAGCTTACTAGCGGGGGTAAGTAATGAGCAGTTCTTC. Its translation is CASSLLAGVSNEQFF. Variable domain in full (rest from reference TRBV7-2 and TRBJ2-1): GAGVSQSPSNKVTEKGKDVELRCDPISGHTALYWYRQSLGQGLEFLIYFQGNSAPDKSGLPSDRFSAERTGGSVSTLTIQRTQQEDSAVYLCASSLLAGVSNEQFFGPGTRLTVL.

The V gene is TRBV7-3, the J gene TRBJ2-3, with 11 bases identical to TRBD2. V shed 2 bases and J 1 base; nucleotides not matched to a gene: 11. This CDR3 comprises 19 residues. CDR1 and CDR2 from the germline V gene are SGHTA and FQGTGA. CDR3 sequence reads: CASSLVTLAGEGGTDTQYF. The CDR3 DNA is TGTGCCAGCAGCTTAGTCACACTAGCGGGGGAAGGGGGCACAGATACGCAGTATTTT.

This clone was detected only a few times. The chain has TRBV28 and TRBJ2-3, with D perhaps TRBD1 (6 bases). Germline V lookup: CDR1 MDHEN, CDR2 SYDVKM. The CDR3 runs to 11 residues. V lost 3 bases and J 12 bases, leaving 10 bases between the germline ends. The CDR3 loop is CASSFGTTQYF. Written as DNA, the CDR3 is TGTGCCAGCAGTTTCGGGACAACCCAGTATTTT.

V is TRBV9 and J is TRBJ1-6; 9 bases map to TRBD1. CDR1 SGDLS and CDR2 YYNGEE come from the germline V gene. This CDR3 contains 18 residues. The junction had 9 bases not matched to a gene; V was cut back by 0 bases and J by 5 bases. As DNA, the CDR3 is TGTGCCAGCAGCGTAGAGTTCGGACAGGGGCAGAATAATTCACCCCTCCACTTT. Residues: CASSVEFGQGQNNSPLHF.

The chain employs TRBV7-9 and TRBJ2-1; 11 nucleotides line up with TRBD2. The CDR3 covers 16 residues. The V and J ends lost 1 base and 8 bases, in that order; junction bases with no gene match: 7. Germline loops: CDR1 SEHNR, CDR2 FQNEAQ (reference sequence). As DNA, the CDR3 is TGTGCCAGCAGCTTAGTCGGCACTAGCGGGGGCGATGAGCAGTTCTTC. Its translation: CASSLVGTSGGDEQFF.